The present entry profiles one T cell receptor beta chain with its context. The target of this receptor is not known. Base qualities are not provided; no much larger clone lies one nucleotide away. This entry belongs to a study of T cell changes during pregnancy in multiple sclerosis (dated by TCRdb to the late 2010s). Context from the whole study: Changes in the T cell repertoire over the course of pregnancy were examined in this study in women with multiple sclerosis.

Library generation was performed with the immunoSEQ multiplex PCR assay. TCRdb retrieved this table from immuneACCESS and kept in-frame rearrangements only. Not all clones are present; in checked studies, unresolved V genes account for under half, and no reason is known for the remainder. The sample table contains 50,000 to 60,000 clones; only one count was recorded for about 89% of them. The biggest ten clones account for around 1.8% of the sample. The germline V gene (reference sequence) specifies GTSNPN as CDR1 and SVGIG as CDR2. The CDR3 has 11 amino acids, counting the end cysteine and phenylalanine. The CDR3 DNA has 33 bases and is translated from base 1. V lost 3 bases and J lost 8 bases; the stretch between them is 7 bases long.

The TCR was taken from a female donor with multiple sclerosis, enrolled in a pregnancy study. The sample here was peripheral blood, taken after pregnancy. The V gene is TRBV30 and the J gene is TRBJ2-2, and perhaps TRBD2 as D gene, on 5 matching bases. The CDR3 reads as follows: CAWRPGGELFF. The DNA is TGTGCCTGGAGACCGGGGGGGGAGCTGTTTTTT.